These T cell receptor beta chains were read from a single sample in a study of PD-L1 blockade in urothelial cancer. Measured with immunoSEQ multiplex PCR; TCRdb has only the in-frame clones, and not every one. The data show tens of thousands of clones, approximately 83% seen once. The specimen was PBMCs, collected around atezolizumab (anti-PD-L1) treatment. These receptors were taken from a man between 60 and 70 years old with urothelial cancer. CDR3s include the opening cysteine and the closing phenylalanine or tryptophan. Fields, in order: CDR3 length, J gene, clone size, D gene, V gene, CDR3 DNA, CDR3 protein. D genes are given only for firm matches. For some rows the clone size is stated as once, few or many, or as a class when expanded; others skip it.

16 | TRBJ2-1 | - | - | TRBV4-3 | TGCGCCAGCAGCCAAGATGGACAGCTCCGATACAATGAGCAGTTCTTC | CASSQDGQLRYNEQFF
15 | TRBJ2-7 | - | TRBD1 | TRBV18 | TGTGCCAGCTCACCACCGGGACAGGGACTCTACGAGCAGTACTTC | CASSPPGQGLYEQYF
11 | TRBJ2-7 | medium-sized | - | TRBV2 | TGTGCCAGCAGTGCCGGGAGCGAGCAGTACTTC | CASSAGSEQYF
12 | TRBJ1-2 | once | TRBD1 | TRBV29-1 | TGCAGCGTCCGGGACAGGGTGTTTGGCTACACCTTC | CSVRDRVFGYTF
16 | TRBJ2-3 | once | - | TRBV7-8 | TGTGCCAGCAGCTTGAGGCGGGGGCCAGGCACAGATACGCAGTATTTT | CASSLRRGPGTDTQYF
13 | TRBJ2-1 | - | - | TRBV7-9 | TGTGCCCTCAGGAGGGAAACCTACAATGAGCAGTTCTTC | CALRRETYNEQFF
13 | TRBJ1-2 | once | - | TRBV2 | TGTGCCAGTTCGGAGTCCCGGGACTATGGCTACACCTTC | CASSESRDYGYTF
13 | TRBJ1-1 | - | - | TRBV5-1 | TGCGCCAGCAGCTTGGCCGGTCACACTGAAGCTTTCTTT | CASSLAGHTEAFF
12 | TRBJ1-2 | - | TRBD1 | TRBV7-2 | TGTGCCAGCAGTCCCGGGACAGGGAGCTACACCTTC | CASSPGTGSYTF
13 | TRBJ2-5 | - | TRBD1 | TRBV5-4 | TGTGCCAGCAGCTTCGACAGGGGGGAGACCCAGTACTTC | CASSFDRGETQYF
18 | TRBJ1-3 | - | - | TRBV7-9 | TGTGCCAGCAGCCCGGAGCAATACAGGGACCTCTTAGGAAACACCATATATTTT | CASSPEQYRDLLGNTIYF
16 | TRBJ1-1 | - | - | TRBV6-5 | TGTGCCAGCAGTTACTCGTATCAGGTTCAGAACACTGAAGCTTTCTTT | CASSYSYQVQNTEAFF
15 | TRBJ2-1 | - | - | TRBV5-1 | TGCGCCAGCAGCTTGGAAGCAAGGGGTTACAATGAGCAGTTCTTC | CASSLEARGYNEQFF
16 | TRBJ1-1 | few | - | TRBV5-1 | TGCGCCAGCAGCTTGGGATGGGCACAAGTGAACACTGAAGCTTTCTTT | CASSLGWAQVNTEAFF
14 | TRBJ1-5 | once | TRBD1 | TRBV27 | TGTGCCAGCAGCGACACAGGGGGCCGACAGCCCCAGCATTTT | CASSDTGGRQPQHF
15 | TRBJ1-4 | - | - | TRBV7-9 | TGTGCCAGCAGCTTAGTTGGGACATGGGGCGAAAAACTGTTTTTT | CASSLVGTWGEKLFF
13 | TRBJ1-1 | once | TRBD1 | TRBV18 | TGTGCCAGCTCACCTACCGGGACAGCTGAAGCTTTCTTT | CASSPTGTAEAFF
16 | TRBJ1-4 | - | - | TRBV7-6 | TGTGCCAGCAGCTTACGCTCAGGGCTTGTTGGGGAAAAACTGTTTTTT | CASSLRSGLVGEKLFF
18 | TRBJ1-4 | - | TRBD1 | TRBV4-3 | TGCGCCAGCAGCCAACCGACAGGGTGGTTACAAACTAATGAAAAACTGTTTTTT | CASSQPTGWLQTNEKLFF
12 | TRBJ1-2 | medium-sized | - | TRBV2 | TGTGCCAGCAAAGAGCTCGACTATGGCTACACCTTC | CASKELDYGYTF
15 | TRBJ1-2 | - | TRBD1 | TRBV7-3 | TGTGCCAGCAGCCCCACAGGGGGTAGGGGTGAGGGCTACACCTTC | CASSPTGGRGEGYTF
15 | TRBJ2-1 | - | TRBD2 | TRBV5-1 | TGCGCCAGCAGCTTGGTCGCGGGGGGCAACAATGAGCAGTTCTTC | CASSLVAGGNNEQFF
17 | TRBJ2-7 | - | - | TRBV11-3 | TGTGCCAGCAGCTCATACCGGGGGTCGGGGGACTCCTACGAGCAGTACTTC | CASSSYRGSGDSYEQYF
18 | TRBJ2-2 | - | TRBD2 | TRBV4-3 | TGCGCCAGCAGCCAAGATGGCGCGGGGGGGCTTGGCACCGGGGAGCTGTTTTTT | CASSQDGAGGLGTGELFF
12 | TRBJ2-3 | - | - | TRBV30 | TGTGCCTGGAGTGCTAGCACAGATACGCAGTATTTT | CAWSASTDTQYF
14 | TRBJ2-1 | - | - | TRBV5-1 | TGCGCCAGCAGCTTGGCGGGCAGGGTGAATGAGCAGTTCTTC | CASSLAGRVNEQFF
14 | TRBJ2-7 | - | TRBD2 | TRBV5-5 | TGTGCCAGCAGCTTGAGGGTAGCGGGGGTCGAGCAGTACTTC | CASSLRVAGVEQYF
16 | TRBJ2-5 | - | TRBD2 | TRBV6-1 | TGTGCCAGCAGTGGGGTCAGCGGGGGGGCACAAGAGACCCAGTACTTC | CASSGVSGGAQETQYF
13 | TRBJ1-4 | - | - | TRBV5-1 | TGCGCCAGCAGCTTCGGCGGGGGAGAAAAACTGTTTTTT | CASSFGGGEKLFF
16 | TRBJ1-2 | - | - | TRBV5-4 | TGTGCCAGCAGCTTGCGTGGACAGTACGATGGCGATGGCTACACCTTC | CASSLRGQYDGDGYTF
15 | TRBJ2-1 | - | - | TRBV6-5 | TGTGCCAGCAGTTCCCGGGGTGACACCTACAATGAGCAGTTCTTC | CASSSRGDTYNEQFF
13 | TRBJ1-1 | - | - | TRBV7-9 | TGTGCCAGCAGATACGGGACAACCGGTGAAGCTTTCTTT | CASRYGTTGEAFF
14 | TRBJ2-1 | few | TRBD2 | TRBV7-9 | TGTGCCAGCAGCCCACTAGCGGGGGGCAATGAGCAGTTCTTC | CASSPLAGGNEQFF
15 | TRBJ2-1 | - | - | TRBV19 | TGTGCCAGTAGTCTCCAGTGGCGGTGGGACAATGAGCAGTTCTTC | CASSLQWRWDNEQFF
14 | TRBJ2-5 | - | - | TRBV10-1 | TGCGCCAGCAGTGATGTGTCCCACGGGGATACCCAGTACTTC | CASSDVSHGDTQYF
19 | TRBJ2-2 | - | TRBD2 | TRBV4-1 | TGCGCCAGCAGCCGACTGGGGACTAGGGATTTGAGGGGCACCGGGGAGCTGTTTTTT | CASSRLGTRDLRGTGELFF
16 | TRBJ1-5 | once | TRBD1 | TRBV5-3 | TGTGCCAGAAGGATCCGACAGGGCAGAAGCAATCAGCCCCAGCATTTT | CARRIRQGRSNQPQHF
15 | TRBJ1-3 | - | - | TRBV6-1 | TGTGCCAGCAGTACTGACAGGAGCTCTGGAAACACCATATATTTT | CASSTDRSSGNTIYF
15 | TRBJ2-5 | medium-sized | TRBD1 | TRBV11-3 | TGTGCCAGCAGCAGGAGACAGGGGGCCGGGGAGACCCAGTACTTC | CASSRRQGAGETQYF
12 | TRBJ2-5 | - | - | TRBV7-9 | TGTGCCAGCAGCCCATTCCAAGAGACCCAGTACTTC | CASSPFQETQYF
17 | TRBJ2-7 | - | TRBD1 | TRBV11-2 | TGTGCCAGCAGCCTTCGTCGGTGGGGACAGAGCTCCTACGAGCAGTACTTC | CASSLRRWGQSSYEQYF
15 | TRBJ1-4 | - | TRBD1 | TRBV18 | TGTGCCAGCTCACCAGATACAGGGGTGGAGGAAAAACTGTTTTTT | CASSPDTGVEEKLFF
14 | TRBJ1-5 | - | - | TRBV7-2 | TGTGCCAGCAGCCCCCAGACAGGTAATCAGCCCCAGCATTTT | CASSPQTGNQPQHF